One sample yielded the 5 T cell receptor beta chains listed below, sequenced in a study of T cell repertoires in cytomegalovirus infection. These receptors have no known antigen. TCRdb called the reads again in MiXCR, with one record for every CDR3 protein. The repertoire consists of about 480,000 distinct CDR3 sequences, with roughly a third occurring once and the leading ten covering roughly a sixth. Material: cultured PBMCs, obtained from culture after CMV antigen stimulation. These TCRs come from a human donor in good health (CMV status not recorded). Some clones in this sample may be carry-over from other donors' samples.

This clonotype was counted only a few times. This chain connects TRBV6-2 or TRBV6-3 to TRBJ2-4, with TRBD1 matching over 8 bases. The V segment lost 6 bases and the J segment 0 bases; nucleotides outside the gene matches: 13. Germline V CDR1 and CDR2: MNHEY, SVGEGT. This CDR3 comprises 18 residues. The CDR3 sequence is CASSLTGAAGIAKNIQYF. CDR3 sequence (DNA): TGTGCCAGCAGCTTGACAGGGGCCGCGGGGATAGCCAAAAACATTCAGTACTTC.

CDR3 sequence: CATKGGTNTEAFF. The CDR3 DNA reads TGTGCCACAAAGGGGGGGACGAACACTGAAGCTTTCTTT. This chain joins TRBV19 and TRBJ1-1, with D possibly matching TRBD1 (6 bases). CDR1 is LNHDA and CDR2 is SQIVND in the germline V gene (reference sequence). The CDR3 is made up of 13 amino acids. Trimming took off 10 bases at V and 1 base at J, with 13 bases between the two ends.

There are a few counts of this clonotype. The CDR3 nucleotides read TGTGCCAGCAGCTTAGCCGGAGGGGGGGGGACCACTGAAGCTTTCTTT. It codes for CASSLAGGGGTTEAFF. The chain employs TRBV7-2 and TRBJ1-1, with a weak D call TRBD1 (6 bases). V lost 0 bases and J lost 4, with 15 bases in between. This CDR3 has 16 residues. Germline lookup yields CDR1 SGHTA and CDR2 FQGNSA.

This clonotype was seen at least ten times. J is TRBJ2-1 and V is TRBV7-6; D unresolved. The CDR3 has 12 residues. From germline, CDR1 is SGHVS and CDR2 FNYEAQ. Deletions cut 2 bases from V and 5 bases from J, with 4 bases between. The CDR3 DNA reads TGTGCCAGCAGCTTATCCCACAATGAGCAGTTCTTC. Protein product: CASSLSHNEQFF.

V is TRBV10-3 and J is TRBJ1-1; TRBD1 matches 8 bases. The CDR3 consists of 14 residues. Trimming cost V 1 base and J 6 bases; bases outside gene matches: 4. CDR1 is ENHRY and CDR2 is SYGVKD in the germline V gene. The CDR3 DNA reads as TGTGCCATCAGTGAGTTTACAGGGGGGCCTGAAGCTTTCTTT. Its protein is CAISEFTGGPEAFF.